Reported below is one TCR beta chain. The antigen is not known. This specimen comes from a study of vaccination and CD4 T cells after COVID-19. Study at large: The authors used overlapping spike peptides from SARS-CoV-2, HCoV-NL63, HCoV-OC43 and HCoV-229E to stimulate cells.

The treatment is: roughly nine-day PBMC culture with coronavirus spike peptide pools or control peptides (ViraFEST assay). Expanded clonotypes were found by TCR sequencing after peptide-pool stimulation (ViraFEST). At both days 3 and 7, half the medium was replaced with fresh IL-2 medium. An Oncomine TCR Beta short-read assay was used to sequence the DNA from cultured CD4+ T cells. One entry per CDR3 protein results from TCRdb running MiXCR on the PCR reads. The profile shows some 8,700 distinct CDR3 sequences, roughly 46% of them singletons. V shed 3 bases and J 6 bases; nucleotides not matched to a gene: 5. CDR1 is KGHDR and CDR2 is SFDVKD in the germline V gene. The CDR3 runs 14 residues.

This chain links TRBV24-1 with TRBJ2-3, with 7 bases fitting TRBD2. The sequencing sample was made of CD4+ T cells from blood, cultured in vitro. This receptor was obtained from a human donor who had recovered from COVID-19. CDR3 sequence (DNA): TGTGCCACCAGTGATCGACGGGGGGTCGATACGCAGTATTTT. It encodes CATSDRRGVDTQYF.